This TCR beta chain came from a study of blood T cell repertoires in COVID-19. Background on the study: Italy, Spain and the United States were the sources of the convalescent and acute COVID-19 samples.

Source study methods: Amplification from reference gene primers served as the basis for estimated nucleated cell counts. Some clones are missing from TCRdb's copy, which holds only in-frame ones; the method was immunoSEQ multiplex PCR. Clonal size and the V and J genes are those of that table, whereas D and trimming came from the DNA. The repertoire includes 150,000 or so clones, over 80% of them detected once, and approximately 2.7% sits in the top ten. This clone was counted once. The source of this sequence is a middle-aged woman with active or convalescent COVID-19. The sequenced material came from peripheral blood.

The CDR3 is CASSQGQGVDTIYF. The CDR3 DNA reads as TGTGCCAGCAGCCAAGGACAGGGGGTGGACACCATATATTTT. This sequence joins TRBV3-1 (or the pseudogene TRBV3-2) and TRBJ1-3; TRBD1 aligns across 9 bases. The CDR3 sequence is 14 residues long. Trimming at V came to 1 base and at J to 8 bases, leaving 3 bases not matched to a gene. The germline gives CDR1 LGHDT, CDR2 YNNKEL (reference sequence).